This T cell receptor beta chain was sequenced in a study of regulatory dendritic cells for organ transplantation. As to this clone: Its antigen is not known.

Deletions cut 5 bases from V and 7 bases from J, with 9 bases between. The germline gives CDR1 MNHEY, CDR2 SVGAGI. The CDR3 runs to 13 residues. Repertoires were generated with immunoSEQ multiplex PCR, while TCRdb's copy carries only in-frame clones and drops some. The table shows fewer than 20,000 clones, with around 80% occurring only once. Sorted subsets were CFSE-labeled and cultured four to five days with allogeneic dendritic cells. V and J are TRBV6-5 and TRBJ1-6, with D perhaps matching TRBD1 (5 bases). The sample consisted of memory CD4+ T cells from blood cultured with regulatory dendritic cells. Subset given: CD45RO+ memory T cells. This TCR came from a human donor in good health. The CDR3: CASSTTGNSPLHF. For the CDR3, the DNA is TGTGCCAGCAGTACCACAGGAAATTCACCCCTCCACTTT.